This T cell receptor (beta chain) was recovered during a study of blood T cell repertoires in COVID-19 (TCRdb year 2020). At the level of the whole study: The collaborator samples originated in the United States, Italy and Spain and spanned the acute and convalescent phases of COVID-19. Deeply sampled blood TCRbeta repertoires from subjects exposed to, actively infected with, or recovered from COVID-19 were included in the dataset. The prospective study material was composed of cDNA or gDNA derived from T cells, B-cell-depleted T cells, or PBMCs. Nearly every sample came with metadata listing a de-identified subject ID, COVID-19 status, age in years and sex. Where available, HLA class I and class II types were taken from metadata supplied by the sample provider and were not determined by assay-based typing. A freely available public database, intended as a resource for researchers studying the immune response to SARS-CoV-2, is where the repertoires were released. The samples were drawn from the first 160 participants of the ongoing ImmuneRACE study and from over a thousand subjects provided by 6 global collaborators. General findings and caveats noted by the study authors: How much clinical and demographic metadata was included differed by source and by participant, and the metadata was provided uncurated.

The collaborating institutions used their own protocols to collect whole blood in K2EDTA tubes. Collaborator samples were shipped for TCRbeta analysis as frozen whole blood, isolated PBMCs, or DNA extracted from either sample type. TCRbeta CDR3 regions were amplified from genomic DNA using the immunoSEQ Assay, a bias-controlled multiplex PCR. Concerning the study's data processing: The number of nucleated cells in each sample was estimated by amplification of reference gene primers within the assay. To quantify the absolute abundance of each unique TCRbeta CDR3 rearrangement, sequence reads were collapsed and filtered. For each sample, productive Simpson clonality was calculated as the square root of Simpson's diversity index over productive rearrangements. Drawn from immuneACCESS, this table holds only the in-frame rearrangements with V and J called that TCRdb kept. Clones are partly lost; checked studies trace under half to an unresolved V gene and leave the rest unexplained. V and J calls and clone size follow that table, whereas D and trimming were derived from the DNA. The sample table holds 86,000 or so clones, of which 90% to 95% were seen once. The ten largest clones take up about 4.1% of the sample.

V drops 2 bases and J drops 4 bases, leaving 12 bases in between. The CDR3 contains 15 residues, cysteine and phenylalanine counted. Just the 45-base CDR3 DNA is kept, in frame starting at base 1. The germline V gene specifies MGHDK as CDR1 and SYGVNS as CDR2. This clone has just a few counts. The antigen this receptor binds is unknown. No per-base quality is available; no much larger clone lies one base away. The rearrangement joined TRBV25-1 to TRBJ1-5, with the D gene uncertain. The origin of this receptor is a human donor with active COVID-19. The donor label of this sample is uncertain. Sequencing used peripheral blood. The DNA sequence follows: TGTGCCAGCAGTGAAGGAAGTGCGACTAATCAGCCCCAGCATTTT. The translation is CASSEGSATNQPQHF.